One and the same sample provided the 20 T cell receptor beta chains below, sequenced in a study of shared clonotypes between healthy human individuals. Clones were sequenced by immunoSEQ multiplex PCR, and TCRdb holds only the in-frame ones, with some missing. The sample contains a few million clones, around 93% of which appear only once. The specimen sequenced was naive CD4+ T cells from PBMCs. Subset noted: CD45RA+ positively selected. The receptors here all came from a young man in good health. Some clones in this sample may be carry-over from other donors' samples.

The gene calls are TRBV27 and TRBJ2-5; D unclear. Trimming stripped 8 bases from V and 4 bases from J, with 14 bases between. The CDR3 contains 13 residues. The germline V gene encodes CDR1 MNHEY and CDR2 SMNVEV (reference sequence). As DNA, the CDR3 is TGTGCCAGCGCTACCGGAGTGAGAGAGACCCAGTACTTC. This translates into CASATGVRETQYF.

The chain uses TRBV7-9 and TRBJ2-7, with TRBD2 matching 7 bases. V shed 1 base, J shed 3 bases, and the junction held 9 bases outside the gene matches. The CDR3 has 16 residues. Germline CDR1 is SEHNR and CDR2 is FQNEAQ (reference sequence). DNA for the CDR3: TGTGCCAGCAGCTTAGGTACGGCGGGAGTCATCTACGAGCAGTACTTC. Its translation: CASSLGTAGVIYEQYF.

Regarding this clone: This CDR3 is also generated by other DNA sequences in the sample. The J gene is TRBJ2-5, the V gene TRBV5-1, with D possibly matching TRBD1 (6 bases). Germline V gene sequence: CDR1 SGHRS, CDR2 YFSETQ. The CDR3 runs to 14 residues. The V gene lost 1 base and the J gene lost 3 bases, with 10 bases spanning the gap. CDR3 protein: CASSLNPGEETQYF. CDR3 nucleotides: TGCGCCAGCAGCTTGAATCCAGGGGAAGAGACCCAGTACTTC.

Regarding this clone: The same CDR3 can be traced to other DNA sequences in this sample. The chain has TRBV11-2 and TRBJ2-1; D not resolved. V dropped 0 bases and J dropped 1 base, with 7 bases sitting between them. The germline gives CDR1 SGHAT, CDR2 FQNNGV. This CDR3 comprises 15 residues. The chain's CDR3 is CASSLEGSSYNEQFF. The CDR3 DNA sequence: TGTGCCAGCAGCTTAGAAGGGTCATCCTACAATGAGCAGTTCTTC. The whole variable domain, remainder taken from reference TRBV11-2 and TRBJ2-1, is EAGVAQSPRYKIIEKRQSVAFWCNPISGHATLYWYQQILGQGPKLLIQFQNNGVVDDSQLPKDRFSAERLKGVDSTLKIQPAKLEDSAVYLCASSLEGSSYNEQFFGPGTRLTVL.

The rearrangement links TRBV29-1 to TRBJ1-2; no clear D gene. CDR3 length: 11 residues. V was pared by 7 bases and J by 4 bases, with 10 bases between. Germline V CDR1 and CDR2: SQVTM, ANQGSEA. CDR3 nucleotides: TGCAGCGCTCTGGGATCCTATGGCTACACCTTC. This encodes CSALGSYGYTF.

The rearrangement links TRBV14 to TRBJ2-1, with 7 bases fitting TRBD2. Germline values: CDR1 SGHDN, CDR2 FVKESK. The CDR3 runs to 16 residues. The junction had 4 bases not matched to a gene; V was cut back by 2 bases and J by 0 bases. CDR3 in DNA: TGTGCCAGCAGCCAATTGGGCGGGAGCTCCTACAATGAGCAGTTCTTC. It encodes CASSQLGGSSYNEQFF.

The chain uses TRBV11-2 and TRBJ2-7; 12 nucleotides agree with TRBD2. Germline CDR1 reads SGHAT; CDR2 reads FQNNGV. V dropped 5 bases and J dropped 4; count of bases not matched to a gene: 12. The length of the CDR3 is 17 residues. DNA for the CDR3: TGTGCCAGCAGCCAAAGGCGGCTAGCGGGAGGGTTTTACGAGCAGTACTTC. It translates to CASSQRRLAGGFYEQYF. The full variable domain, its missing parts supplied by reference TRBV11-2 and TRBJ2-7, is EAGVAQSPRYKIIEKRQSVAFWCNPISGHATLYWYQQILGQGPKLLIQFQNNGVVDDSQLPKDRFSAERLKGVDSTLKIQPAKLEDSAVYLCASSQRRLAGGFYEQYFGPGTRLTVT.

The chain combines TRBV28 with TRBJ1-5; no reliable D call. The CDR3 spans 17 residues. V was clipped by 7 bases and J by 6 bases, with 25 bases between them. CDR1 is MDHEN and CDR2 is SYDVKM in the germline V gene. The CDR3 protein is CASTIRGNSNRGQPQHF. The CDR3 DNA reads TGTGCCAGCACCATACGGGGAAACTCCAACAGAGGTCAGCCCCAGCATTTT.

The CDR3 region is CASSLGEGQVHFSYEQYF. In DNA, the CDR3 is TGTGCCAGCAGCTTGGGGGAGGGACAGGTCCACTTCTCCTACGAGCAGTACTTC. The chain carries TRBV5-8 and TRBJ2-7; a weak D match, TRBD1 (8 bases). This CDR3 region has 18 residues. CDR1 and CDR2 from the germline V gene are SGHTS and YDEGEE. V gave up 0 bases and J gave up 0 bases, with 19 bases separating them.

The chain combines TRBV27 with TRBJ2-7; TRBD1 matches 7 bases. The CDR3 loop spans 14 amino acids. V shed 1 base and J 6 bases; nucleotides not matched to a gene: 6. Germline V lookup: CDR1 MNHEY, CDR2 SMNVEV (reference sequence). The CDR3 here is CASSLFRGFGEQYF. The CDR3 nucleotides read TGTGCCAGCAGTTTATTCAGGGGGTTTGGCGAGCAGTACTTC.

CDR3 in amino acids: CASRPPGQGYEQYF. In DNA form, the CDR3 reads TGTGCCAGCAGACCCCCGGGACAGGGCTACGAGCAGTACTTC. This chain uses TRBV5-5 with TRBJ2-7, with 9 bases identical to TRBD1. Germline CDR1 SGHKS, CDR2 YYEKEE (reference sequence). Trimming took 5 bases from V and 3 from J; bases not matched to a gene: 6. The CDR3 is 14 residues long.

This chain links TRBV27 with TRBJ2-3; 7 bases match TRBD2. With 5 bases clipped from V and 6 bases from J, the junction kept 17 bases outside the gene matches. Germline V gene sequence: CDR1 MNHEY, CDR2 SMNVEV (reference sequence). The length of the CDR3 is 17 residues. The CDR3 protein is CASSRRGSTGGADTQYF. In DNA, the CDR3 is TGTGCCAGCAGTCGGCGGGGGAGTACTGGAGGAGCGGATACGCAGTATTTT.

This chain uses TRBV6-6 with TRBJ2-2; D not resolved. The CDR3 length is 10 residues. Germline V gene data show CDR1 as MNHNY and CDR2 as SVGAGI (reference sequence). The ends were cut back, 10 bases at V and 3 bases at J, with 3 bases in the middle. CDR3 nucleotides: TGTGCCATGGACACCGGGGAGCTGTTTTTT. Its translation is CAMDTGELFF.

V and J are TRBV28 and TRBJ1-2; a possible D gene is TRBD1 (6 bases). The CDR3 covers 14 residues. Trimming left V 5 bases short and J 4 bases short, with 14 bases between. The germline V gene encodes CDR1 MDHEN and CDR2 SYDVKM. The chain's CDR3 is CASSTTGLSYGYTF. The CDR3 nucleotides read TGTGCCAGCAGTACCACAGGGTTGAGCTATGGCTACACCTTC.

In DNA, the CDR3 is TGTGCCAGCAGCGACCCGTACGGGATGAGAGACAGGAGCTCCTACGAGCAGTACTTC. The encoded protein is CASSDPYGMRDRSSYEQYF. The chain recombines TRBV28 with TRBJ2-7; weak D call: TRBD1 (6 bases). The CDR3 contains 19 residues. Germline CDR1 reads MDHEN; CDR2 reads SYDVKM. Trimming cost V 6 bases and J 0 bases, with 27 bases left between them.

CDR3 loop: CASSGLAGRNEQFF. The CDR3 nucleotides are TGTGCCAGCTCGGGACTAGCGGGAAGGAATGAGCAGTTCTTC. The V and J genes are TRBV27 and TRBJ2-1, with TRBD2 matching over 13 bases. Trimming took 8 bases from V and 7 from J; bases not matched to a gene: 5. The germline V gene has CDR1 MNHEY and CDR2 SMNVEV (reference sequence). This CDR3 region has 14 residues.

V usage is TRBV6-5 and J usage is TRBJ1-5, with a tentative D call TRBD1 (6 bases). CDR1 is MNHEY, CDR2 SVGAGI, per germline. The CDR3 is 14 residues long. Trimming shortened V by 0 bases and J by 5 bases, and 8 bases separated the two germline ends. The CDR3 region has the DNA TGTGCCAGCAGTTACTCTAACAGGGATCAGCCCCAGCATTTT. Protein: CASSYSNRDQPQHF.

The chain carries TRBV7-9 and TRBJ1-1, with no clear D. This CDR3 is 12 amino acids long. Trimming took 5 bases from V and 11 from J, leaving 15 bases between them. Germline values: CDR1 SEHNR, CDR2 FQNEAQ (reference sequence). The DNA for the CDR3 is TGTGCCAGCAGCCCATATCCCGGTGGGGCTTTCTTT. Its translation is CASSPYPGGAFF.

A word on this clone: The sample has other DNA sequences that encode this CDR3 too. The V and J genes are TRBV5-1 and TRBJ2-1, with 8 bases matching TRBD2. Unmatched junction bases numbered 3, after V lost 0 bases and J lost 4 bases. Germline V gene lookup returns CDR1 SGHRS and CDR2 YFSETQ. The length of the CDR3 is 15 residues. CDR3 in DNA: TGCGCCAGCAGCTTGGCCGGGAGGGTGTACAATGAGCAGTTCTTC. Translating gives CASSLAGRVYNEQFF.

V is TRBV21-1 and J is TRBJ1-5; TRBD1, as called in the table, went unchecked against the DNA. TRBV21-1 is marked as a pseudogene. CDR3 length: 14 residues. CDR3 sequence (DNA): TGTGCCAGCAGCCTACGGACACCTACTCAGCCCCAGCATTTT. Translation: CASSLRTPTQPQHF.